These T cell receptor beta chains were read from a single sample in a study of Ad26.COV2.S vaccination and SARS-CoV-2 variants. Measured with immunoSEQ multiplex PCR; TCRdb has only the in-frame clones, and not every one. The data contain some 340,000 clones, about 86% of them singletons. This sample comprised peripheral blood, obtained in a trial of Ad26.COV2.S vaccine versus placebo. The receptor source for this set is a person between 18 and 65 years old who received the Ad26.COV2.S COVID-19 vaccine or a placebo. CDR3s include the opening cysteine and the closing phenylalanine or tryptophan. A D gene is named only where the DNA matches it firmly. Only part of the rows carry a size: once, few, many, or a class if the clone is expanded.

TRBV14,TRBD1,once,TRBJ1-6,CASSAQGAGSSPLHF,TGTGCCAGCAGCGCACAGGGGGCAGGGAGTTCACCCCTCCACTTT
TRBV5-1,TRBD1,-,TRBJ1-6,CASSFDRAAAPLHF,TGCGCCAGCAGCTTCGACAGGGCTGCAGCACCCCTCCACTTT
TRBV20-1,-,-,TRBJ2-3,CRQGDTDTQYF,TGCAGGCAAGGCGACACAGATACGCAGTATTTT
TRBV6-2/TRBV6-3,-,-,TRBJ1-1,CASSSALDTEAFF,TGTGCCAGCAGCTCCGCGTTGGACACTGAAGCTTTCTTT
TRBV14,-,-,TRBJ2-5,CASSQVPGRGGETQYF,TGTGCCAGCAGCCAAGTTCCCGGCAGGGGTGGAGAGACCCAGTACTTC
TRBV3-1/TRBV3-2,-,-,TRBJ2-5,CASIEWGVQETQYF,TGTGCCAGCATCGAATGGGGGGTCCAAGAGACCCAGTACTTC
TRBV12-3/TRBV12-4,-,few,TRBJ1-1,CASRAEWGGEAFF,TGTGCCAGCAGAGCCGAGTGGGGGGGGGAAGCTTTCTTT
TRBV6-2/TRBV6-3,TRBD1,-,TRBJ2-7,CASSAEQGKIEQYF,TGTGCCAGCAGTGCGGAACAGGGGAAAATCGAGCAGTACTTC
TRBV7-2,-,-,TRBJ2-2,CASSPPGPGELFF,TGTGCCAGCAGCCCGCCCGGTCCCGGGGAGCTGTTTTTT
TRBV11-2,TRBD2,-,TRBJ2-3,CASSTGTSGPTDTQYF,TGTGCCAGCAGCACCGGGACTAGCGGCCCCACAGATACGCAGTATTTT
TRBV18,TRBD1,-,TRBJ1-5,CASSGTVSNQPQHF,TGTGCCAGCTCCGGGACAGTTAGCAATCAGCCCCAGCATTTT
TRBV4-3,TRBD2,-,TRBJ2-5,CASSQDYRLAEETQYF,TGCGCCAGCAGCCAAGATTACAGACTAGCGGAAGAGACCCAGTACTTC
TRBV12-5,-,-,TRBJ1-1,CASGLVLNRNLNTEAFF,TGTGCTAGTGGTTTGGTACTAAACAGGAACTTGAACACTGAAGCTTTCTTT
TRBV30,-,-,TRBJ1-1,CAWSVRPSGTPNTEAFF,TGTGCCTGGAGTGTAAGGCCTTCAGGGACCCCGAACACTGAAGCTTTCTTT
TRBV11-2,-,-,TRBJ1-6,CASSLGAGSPLHF,TGTGCCAGCAGCTTAGGGGCAGGTTCACCCCTCCACTTT
TRBV7-2,TRBD2,once,TRBJ2-2,CASSSSGGASGELFF,TGTGCCAGCAGTAGTAGCGGGGGGGCCTCCGGGGAGCTGTTTTTT
TRBV11-2,TRBD1,-,TRBJ2-7,CASSLDHPGTVPREQYF,TGTGCCAGCAGCTTAGATCACCCCGGGACAGTCCCTAGGGAGCAGTACTTC
TRBV29-1,TRBD2,-,TRBJ2-1,CSAVGGDYNEQFF,TGCAGCGCAGTGGGGGGGGATTACAATGAGCAGTTCTTC
TRBV7-2,TRBD2,-,TRBJ2-3,CASSLVSTSGGVDTQYF,TGTGCCAGCAGCTTAGTAAGCACTAGCGGGGGGGTAGATACGCAGTATTTT
TRBV2,TRBD1,-,TRBJ2-7,CASSGGQGGSYEQYF,TGTGCCAGCAGTGGGGGACAGGGTGGGTCCTACGAGCAGTACTTC
TRBV10-2,-,-,TRBJ2-7,CASTKDYEQYF,TGCGCCAGCACTAAAGACTACGAGCAGTACTTC
TRBV25-1,-,-,TRBJ2-1,CASSKSVIGNEQFF,TGTGCCAGCAGTAAGAGTGTCATCGGCAATGAGCAGTTCTTC
TRBV5-6,TRBD1,-,TRBJ1-6,CASSQGQNNSPLHF,TGTGCCAGCAGCCAGGGACAGAATAATTCACCCCTCCACTTT
TRBV3-1/TRBV3-2,TRBD1,-,TRBJ1-3,CASSRGTGEGNTIYF,TGTGCCAGCAGCCGAGGGACAGGGGAGGGAAACACCATATATTTT
TRBV19,TRBD2,-,TRBJ2-1,CASSMLAGGRHEQFF,TGTGCCAGTAGTATGCTAGCGGGGGGCCGCCATGAGCAGTTCTTC
TRBV3-1/TRBV3-2,-,-,TRBJ2-3,CASQATDTQYF,TGTGCCAGCCAGGCCACAGATACGCAGTATTTT
TRBV24-1,-,-,TRBJ2-3,CATSDRSSISGTQYF,TGTGCCACCAGTGATCGTTCATCAATATCCGGTACGCAGTATTTT
TRBV12-3/TRBV12-4,-,-,TRBJ2-2,CASSSRFGELFF,TGTGCCAGCAGTTCTCGGTTCGGGGAGCTGTTTTTT
TRBV2,TRBD1,-,TRBJ2-5,CASTQGAILIQETQYF,TGTGCCAGCACACAGGGGGCAATTCTAATCCAAGAGACCCAGTACTTC
TRBV24-1,TRBD2,-,TRBJ2-5,CATSDLARASGEETQYF,TGTGCCACCAGTGACCTAGCCCGGGCTAGCGGGGAGGAGACCCAGTACTTC
TRBV12-3/TRBV12-4,-,-,TRBJ1-4,CASSLVEKLFF,TGTGCCAGCAGTTTAGTTGAAAAACTGTTTTTT
TRBV3-1/TRBV3-2,-,few,TRBJ1-4,CASSQGLSANEKLFF,TGTGCCAGCAGCCAAGGTCTTTCAGCTAATGAAAAACTGTTTTTT
TRBV4-1,-,-,TRBJ2-4,CASSPGQRNIQYF,TGCGCCAGCAGCCCTGGACAGAGAAACATTCAGTACTTC
TRBV29-1,TRBD2,-,TRBJ2-3,CSVEWGGRDTQYF,TGCAGCGTTGAATGGGGGGGAAGGGATACGCAGTATTTT
TRBV2,-,-,TRBJ2-7,CASSVGLLSYEQYF,TGTGCCAGCAGTGTAGGACTTCTATCCTACGAGCAGTACTTC
TRBV6-2/TRBV6-3,TRBD1,-,TRBJ1-5,CASSPWTGIGDQPQHF,TGTGCCAGCAGCCCATGGACAGGGATTGGCGATCAGCCCCAGCATTTT